This T cell receptor beta chain derives from a study of molecular identifiers for immune sequencing clone quantification. Study results and caveats: Clone sizes could be underestimated for highly expanded clones when identical TCR molecules share a barcode.

The table lists this clonotype with a few counts. The antigen is unknown. Both previously described methods and listed TCR primers were employed to make bulk TCR libraries. From the PCR reads, TCRdb called clonotypes with MiXCR, one entry per CDR3 protein. The data contain about 640,000 distinct CDR3 sequences, around 20% of them singletons. The TCR sequence derives from a human donor in good health. Some libraries in this study had Jurkat cell RNA spiked in. The material sequenced was naive CD8+ T cells from blood, with Jurkat cell RNA spiked in. Subset defined: FACS-sorted CD8+CD4-CCR7+CD45RA+ naive T cells.

The chain's CDR3 is CATSDFKGPAPADTQYF. The CDR3 DNA sequence: TGTGCCACCAGTGATTTCAAGGGGCCAGCACCGGCAGATACGCAGTATTTT. The genes are TRBV24-1 and TRBJ2-3; maybe TRBD1 (5 bases). Between the trimmed V and J ends, which lost 1 base and 4 bases, there was a span of 17 bases. Germline V gene lookup returns CDR1 KGHDR and CDR2 SFDVKD. The CDR3 has 17 amino acids.